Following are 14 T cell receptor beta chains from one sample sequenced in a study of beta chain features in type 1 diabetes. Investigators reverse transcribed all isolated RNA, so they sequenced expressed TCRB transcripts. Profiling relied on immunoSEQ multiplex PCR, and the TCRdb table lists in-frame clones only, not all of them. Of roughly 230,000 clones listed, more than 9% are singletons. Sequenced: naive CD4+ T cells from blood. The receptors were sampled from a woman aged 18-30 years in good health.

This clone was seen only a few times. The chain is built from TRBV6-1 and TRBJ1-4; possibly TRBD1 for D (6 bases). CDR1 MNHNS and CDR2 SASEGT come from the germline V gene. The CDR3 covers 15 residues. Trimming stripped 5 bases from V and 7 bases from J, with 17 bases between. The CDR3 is CASSSLGRGTEKLFF. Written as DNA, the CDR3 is TGTGCCAGCAGTTCCCTCGGCAGGGGAACTGAAAAACTGTTTTTT.

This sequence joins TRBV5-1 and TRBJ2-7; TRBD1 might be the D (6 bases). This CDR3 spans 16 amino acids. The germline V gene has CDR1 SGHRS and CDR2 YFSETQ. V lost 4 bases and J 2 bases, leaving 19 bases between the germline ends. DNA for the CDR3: TGCGCCAGCAGCCCAAATATCATGGGGGCTACCTACGAGCAGTACTTC. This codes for CASSPNIMGATYEQYF. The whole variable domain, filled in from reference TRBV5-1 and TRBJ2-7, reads KAGVTQTPRYLIKTRGQQVTLSCSPISGHRSVSWYQQTPGQGLQFLFEYFSETQRNKGNFPGRFSGRQFSNSRSEMNVSTLELGDSALYLCASSPNIMGATYEQYFGPGTRLTVT.

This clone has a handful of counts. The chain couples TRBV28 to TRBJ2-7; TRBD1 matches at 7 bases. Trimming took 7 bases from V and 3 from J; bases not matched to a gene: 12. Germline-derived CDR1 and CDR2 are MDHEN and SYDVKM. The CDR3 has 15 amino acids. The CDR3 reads CASIGRDSSFYEQYF. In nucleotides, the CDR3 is TGTGCCAGCATTGGCCGGGACAGTTCTTTCTACGAGCAGTACTTC.

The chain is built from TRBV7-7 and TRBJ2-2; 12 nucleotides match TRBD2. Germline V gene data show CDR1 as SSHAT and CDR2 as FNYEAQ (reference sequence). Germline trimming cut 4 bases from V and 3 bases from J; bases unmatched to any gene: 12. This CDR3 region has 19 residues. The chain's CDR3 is CASSSYPLAGGPDTGELFF. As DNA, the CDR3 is TGTGCCAGCAGCTCCTACCCTCTAGCGGGAGGGCCCGACACCGGGGAGCTGTTTTTT.

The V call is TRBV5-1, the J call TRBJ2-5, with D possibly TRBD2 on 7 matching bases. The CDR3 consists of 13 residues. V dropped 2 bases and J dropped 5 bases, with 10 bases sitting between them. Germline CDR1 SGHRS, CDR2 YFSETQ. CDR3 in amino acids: CASSLQGGETQYF. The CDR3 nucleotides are TGCGCCAGCAGCTTACAGGGAGGGGAGACCCAGTACTTC.

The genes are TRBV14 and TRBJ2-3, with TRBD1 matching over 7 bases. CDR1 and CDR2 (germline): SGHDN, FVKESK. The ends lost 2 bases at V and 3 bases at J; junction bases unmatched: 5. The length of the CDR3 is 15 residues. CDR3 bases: TGTGCCAGCAGCCAAAGGACAGGACGGACAGATACGCAGTATTTT. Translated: CASSQRTGRTDTQYF.

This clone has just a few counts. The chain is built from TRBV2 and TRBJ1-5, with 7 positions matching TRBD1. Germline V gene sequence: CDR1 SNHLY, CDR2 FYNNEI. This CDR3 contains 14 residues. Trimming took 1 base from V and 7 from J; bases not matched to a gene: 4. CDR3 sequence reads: CASSEGAGGQPQHF. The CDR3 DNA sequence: TGTGCCAGCAGTGAAGGGGCAGGGGGACAGCCCCAGCATTTT.

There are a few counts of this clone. This CDR3 reads CASSLDALGNTIYF. CDR3 DNA: TGCGCCAGCAGCTTGGACGCGCTTGGAAACACCATATATTTT. The chain uses TRBV5-1 and TRBJ1-3; unclear D gene. Germline loops: CDR1 SGHRS, CDR2 YFSETQ. Trimming removed 0 bases from V and 3 bases from J, with 7 bases in between. This CDR3 comprises 14 residues.

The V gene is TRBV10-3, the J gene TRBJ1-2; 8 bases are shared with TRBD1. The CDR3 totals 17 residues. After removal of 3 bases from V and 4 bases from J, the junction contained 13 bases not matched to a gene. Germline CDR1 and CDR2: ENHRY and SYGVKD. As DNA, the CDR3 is TGTGCCATCAGTGACCCCCCGGGGACAGGAACTCTCTATGGCTACACCTTC. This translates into CAISDPPGTGTLYGYTF.

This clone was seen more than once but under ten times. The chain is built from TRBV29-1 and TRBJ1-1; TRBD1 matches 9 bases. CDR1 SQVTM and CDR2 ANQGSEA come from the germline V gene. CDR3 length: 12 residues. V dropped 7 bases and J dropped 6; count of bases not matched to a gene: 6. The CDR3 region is CSAEQGAAEAFF. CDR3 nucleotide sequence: TGCAGCGCGGAACAGGGGGCGGCTGAAGCTTTCTTT.

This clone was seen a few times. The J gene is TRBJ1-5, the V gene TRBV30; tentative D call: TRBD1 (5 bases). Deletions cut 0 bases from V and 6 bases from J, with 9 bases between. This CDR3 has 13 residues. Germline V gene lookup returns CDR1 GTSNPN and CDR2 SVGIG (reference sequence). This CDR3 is CAWSVGGTQPQHF. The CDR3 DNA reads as TGTGCCTGGAGTGTTGGAGGGACTCAGCCCCAGCATTTT.

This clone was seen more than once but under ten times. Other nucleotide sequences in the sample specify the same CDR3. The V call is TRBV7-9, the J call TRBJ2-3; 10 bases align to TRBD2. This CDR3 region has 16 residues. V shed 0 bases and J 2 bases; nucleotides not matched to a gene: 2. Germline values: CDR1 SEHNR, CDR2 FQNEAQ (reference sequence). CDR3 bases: TGTGCCAGCAGCTTAGCACTAGCGGGATACACAGATACGCAGTATTTT. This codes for CASSLALAGYTDTQYF.

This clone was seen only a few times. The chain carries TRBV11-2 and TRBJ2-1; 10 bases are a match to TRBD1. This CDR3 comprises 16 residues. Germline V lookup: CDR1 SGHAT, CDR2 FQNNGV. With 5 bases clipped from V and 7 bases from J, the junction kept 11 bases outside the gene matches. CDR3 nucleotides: TGTGCCAGCAGCCCTAGCCGGGACAGGGGCCTTAATGAGCAGTTCTTC. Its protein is CASSPSRDRGLNEQFF.

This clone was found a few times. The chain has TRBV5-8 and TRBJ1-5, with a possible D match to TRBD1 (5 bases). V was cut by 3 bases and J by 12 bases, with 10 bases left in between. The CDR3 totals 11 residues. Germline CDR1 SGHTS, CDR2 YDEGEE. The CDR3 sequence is CASSWGVIQHF. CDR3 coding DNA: TGTGCCAGCAGCTGGGGGGTAATCCAGCATTTT. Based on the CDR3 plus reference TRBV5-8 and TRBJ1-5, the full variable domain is EAGVTQSPTHLIKTRGQQATLRCSPISGHTSVYWYQQALGLGLQFLLWYDEGEERNRGNFPPRFSGRQFPNYSSELNVNALELEDSALYLCASSWGVIQHFGDGTRLSIL.